This TCR beta chain was recorded in a study of shared clonotypes between healthy human individuals. Details on this clone: Its matching antigen is unknown.

The protocol was immunoSEQ multiplex PCR, while the TCRdb copy is restricted to in-frame clones and leaves out a portion. The table lists 300,000 to 350,000 clones, roughly 70% of them singletons. The CDR3 length is 16 residues. Per the germline V gene, CDR1 is MNHEY and CDR2 is SMNVEV (reference sequence). V was trimmed by 6 bases and J by 0 bases, leaving 18 bases between them. Study-wide points: Compared with memory subsets, naive subsets generally had larger estimated richness. Rarefaction exposed incomplete sorted-subset sequencing despite large depth. An expected dependence of interdonor clonotype sharing on sequencing depth was noted. Shared clonotypes: 4.5% to 5% naive CD4, about 3.3% naive CD8, 2.3% memory CD4, around 0.4% memory CD8.

The TCR comes from a man aged 25-45 years in good health. Sequenced: memory CD4+ T cells sorted from blood. Subset in this sample: CD45RA-negative fraction. The chain recombines TRBV27 with TRBJ2-7; TRBD2 is a possible D gene (5 bases). The CDR3 region is CASSTGVGKPSYEQYF. Written as DNA, the CDR3 is TGTGCCAGCAGCACCGGGGTGGGGAAACCCTCCTACGAGCAGTACTTC.